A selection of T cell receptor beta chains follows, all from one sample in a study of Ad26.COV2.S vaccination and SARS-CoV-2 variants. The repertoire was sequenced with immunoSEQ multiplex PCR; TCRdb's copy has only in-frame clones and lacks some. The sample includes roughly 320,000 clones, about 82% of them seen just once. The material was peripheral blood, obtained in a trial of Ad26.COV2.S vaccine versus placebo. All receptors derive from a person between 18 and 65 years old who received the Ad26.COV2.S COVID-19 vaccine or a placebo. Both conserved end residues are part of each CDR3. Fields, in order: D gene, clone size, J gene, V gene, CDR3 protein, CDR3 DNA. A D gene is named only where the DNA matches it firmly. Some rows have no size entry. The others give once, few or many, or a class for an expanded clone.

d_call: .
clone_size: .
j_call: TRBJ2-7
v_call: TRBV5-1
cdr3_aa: CASSLNGAPTSEQYF
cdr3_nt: TGCGCCAGCAGCTTGAACGGGGCCCCTACTAGCGAGCAGTACTTC

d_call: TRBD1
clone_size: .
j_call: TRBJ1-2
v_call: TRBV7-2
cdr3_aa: CASSPMTGNYGYTF
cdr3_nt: TGTGCCAGCAGCCCGATGACAGGGAACTATGGCTACACCTTC

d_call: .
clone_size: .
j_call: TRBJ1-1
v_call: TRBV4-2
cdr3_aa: CASSLRRGLTEAFF
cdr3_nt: TGTGCCAGCAGCCTGAGGCGGGGGCTCACTGAAGCTTTCTTT

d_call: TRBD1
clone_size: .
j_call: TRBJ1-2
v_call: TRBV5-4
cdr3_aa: CASNKGGQRTPYGYTF
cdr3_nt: TGTGCCAGCAACAAAGGGGGACAGCGGACACCCTATGGCTACACCTTC

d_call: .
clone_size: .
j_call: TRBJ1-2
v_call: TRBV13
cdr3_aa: CASSGRLAGNYGYTF
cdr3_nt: TGTGCCAGCAGCGGACGATTGGCTGGGAACTATGGCTACACCTTC

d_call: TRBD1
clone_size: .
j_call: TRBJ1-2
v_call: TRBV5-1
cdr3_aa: CASRMEFRGSRYGYTF
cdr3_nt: TGCGCCAGCAGGATGGAGTTCAGGGGGTCCCGCTATGGCTACACCTTC

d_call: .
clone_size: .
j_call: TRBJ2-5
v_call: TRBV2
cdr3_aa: CASSDPRVAADF
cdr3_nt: TGTGCCAGCAGTGACCCCCGGGTGGCAGCCGACTTC

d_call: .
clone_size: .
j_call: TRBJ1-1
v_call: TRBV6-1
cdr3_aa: CASSEPPGSVTEAFF
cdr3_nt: TGTGCCAGCAGTGAACCCCCGGGGAGTGTTACTGAAGCTTTCTTT

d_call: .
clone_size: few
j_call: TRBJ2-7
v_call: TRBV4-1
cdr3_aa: CASSQPTSGTRHYEQYF
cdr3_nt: TGCGCCAGCAGCCAACCCACCTCCGGGACACGACACTACGAGCAGTACTTC

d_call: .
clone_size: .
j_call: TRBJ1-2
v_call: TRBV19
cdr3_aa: CASSIPTAFYGYTF
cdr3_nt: TGTGCCAGTAGTATACCGACAGCATTCTATGGCTACACCTTC

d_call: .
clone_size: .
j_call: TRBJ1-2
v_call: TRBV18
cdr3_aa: CASSPQSAYGYTF
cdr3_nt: TGTGCCAGCTCACCTCAATCGGCCTATGGCTACACCTTC

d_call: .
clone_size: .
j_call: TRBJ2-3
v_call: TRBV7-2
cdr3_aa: CASSPQAGTDTQYF
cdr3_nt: TGTGCCAGCAGCCCCCAGGCGGGGACTGATACGCAGTATTTT

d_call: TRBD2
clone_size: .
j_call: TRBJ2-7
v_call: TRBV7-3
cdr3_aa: CASSLSGGAYEQYF
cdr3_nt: TGTGCCAGCAGCTTAAGCGGGGGGGCATACGAGCAGTACTTC

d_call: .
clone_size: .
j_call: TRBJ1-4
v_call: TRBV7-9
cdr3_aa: CASSLGQSTNEKLFF
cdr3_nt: TGTGCCAGCAGCTTAGGTCAGTCAACTAATGAAAAACTGTTTTTT

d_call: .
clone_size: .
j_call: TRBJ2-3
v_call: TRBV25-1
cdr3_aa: CASTDSTSTDTQYF
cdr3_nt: TGTGCCAGCACGGACTCGACTAGCACAGATACGCAGTATTTT

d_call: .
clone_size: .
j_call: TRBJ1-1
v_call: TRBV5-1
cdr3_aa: CASNRLGAGTEAFF
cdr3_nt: TGCGCCAGCAACCGACTGGGGGCAGGGACTGAAGCTTTCTTT

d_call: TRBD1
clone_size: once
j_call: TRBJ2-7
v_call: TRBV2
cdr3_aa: CASHYRDRGSEQYF
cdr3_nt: TGTGCCAGCCACTACCGGGACAGGGGGAGCGAGCAGTACTTC

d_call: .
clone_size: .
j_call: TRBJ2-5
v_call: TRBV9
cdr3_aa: CASSPDGRRTQYF
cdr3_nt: TGTGCCAGCAGCCCGGACGGGCGGAGGACCCAGTACTTC

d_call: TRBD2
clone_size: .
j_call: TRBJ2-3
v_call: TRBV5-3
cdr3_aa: CARGSSGDADTQYF
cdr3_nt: TGTGCCAGAGGGTCTAGCGGGGACGCAGATACGCAGTATTTT

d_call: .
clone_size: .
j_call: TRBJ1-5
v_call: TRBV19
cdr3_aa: CASSTGTRGNQPQHF
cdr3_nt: TGTGCCAGTAGTACGGGGACAAGGGGCAATCAGCCCCAGCATTTT

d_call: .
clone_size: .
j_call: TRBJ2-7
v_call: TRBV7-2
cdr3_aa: CASSLTDSYEQYF
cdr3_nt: TGTGCCAGCAGCTTGACAGACTCCTACGAGCAGTACTTC

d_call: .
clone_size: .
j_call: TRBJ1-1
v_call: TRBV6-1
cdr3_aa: CASSEGTVKAFF
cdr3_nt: TGTGCCAGCAGTGAAGGGACTGTAAAAGCTTTCTTT

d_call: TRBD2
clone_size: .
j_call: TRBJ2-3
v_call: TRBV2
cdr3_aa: CASSEAGGLAGVRDTQYF
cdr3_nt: TGTGCCAGCAGTGAAGCTGGGGGACTAGCGGGGGTCCGAGATACGCAGTATTTT

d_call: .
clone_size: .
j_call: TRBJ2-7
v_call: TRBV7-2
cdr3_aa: CASRLGGGRWNEQYF
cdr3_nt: TGTGCCAGCAGACTGGGGGGGGGCCGATGGAACGAGCAGTACTTC

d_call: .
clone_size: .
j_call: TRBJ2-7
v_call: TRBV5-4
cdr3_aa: CASSATQPSYEQYF
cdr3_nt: TGTGCCAGCAGCGCGACACAACCCAGCTACGAGCAGTACTTC

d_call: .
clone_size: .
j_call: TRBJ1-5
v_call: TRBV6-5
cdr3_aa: CASHGGATQPQHF
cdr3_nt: TGTGCCAGCCATGGGGGGGCGACTCAGCCCCAGCATTTT

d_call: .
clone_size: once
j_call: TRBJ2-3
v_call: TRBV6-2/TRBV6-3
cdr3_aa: CASSYTSDTQYF
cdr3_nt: TGTGCCAGCAGTTACACCTCAGATACGCAGTATTTT

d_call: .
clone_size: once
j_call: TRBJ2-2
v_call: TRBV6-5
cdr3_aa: CASSYDLTYTGELFF
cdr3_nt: TGTGCCAGCAGTTACGACCTGACTTATACCGGGGAGCTGTTTTTT

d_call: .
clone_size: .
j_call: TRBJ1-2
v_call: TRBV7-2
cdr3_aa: CASSSSRDVAGYTF
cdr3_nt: TGTGCCAGCAGCTCTTCCAGGGATGTAGCTGGCTACACCTTC

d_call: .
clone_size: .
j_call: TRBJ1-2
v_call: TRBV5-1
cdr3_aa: CASSLESGIGGYTF
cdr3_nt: TGCGCCAGCAGCTTGGAATCCGGTATTGGGGGCTACACCTTC

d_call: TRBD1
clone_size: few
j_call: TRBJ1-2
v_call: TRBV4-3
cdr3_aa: CASSQAGQGNYGYTF
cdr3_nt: TGCGCCAGCAGCCAAGCGGGACAGGGAAACTATGGCTACACCTTC

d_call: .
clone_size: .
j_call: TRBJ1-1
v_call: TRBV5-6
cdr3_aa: CASSLVRGPRRNTEAFF
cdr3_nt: TGTGCCAGCAGCTTGGTAAGGGGACCCCGCCGCAACACTGAAGCTTTCTTT

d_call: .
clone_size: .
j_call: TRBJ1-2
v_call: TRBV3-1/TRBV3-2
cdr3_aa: CASSQDSGGAGGYTF
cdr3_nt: TGTGCCAGCAGCCAAGATTCGGGGGGCGCGGGAGGCTACACCTTC

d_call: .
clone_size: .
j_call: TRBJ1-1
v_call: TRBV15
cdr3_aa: CATSPRGDGGAFF
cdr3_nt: TGTGCCACCAGCCCACGGGGGGATGGGGGAGCTTTCTTT

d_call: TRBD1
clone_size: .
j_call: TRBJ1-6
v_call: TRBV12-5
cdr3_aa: CASAAGGEYSPLHF
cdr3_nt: TGTGCTAGTGCCGCAGGGGGCGAGTATTCACCCCTCCACTTT

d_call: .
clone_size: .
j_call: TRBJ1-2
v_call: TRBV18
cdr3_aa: CASSPPVGGYTF
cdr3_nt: TGTGCCAGCTCACCGCCGGTCGGTGGCTACACCTTC

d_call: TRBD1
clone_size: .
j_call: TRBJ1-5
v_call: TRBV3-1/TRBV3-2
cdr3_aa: CASSLGTGGQPQHF
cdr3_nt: TGTGCCAGCAGCCTCGGGACAGGGGGGCAGCCCCAGCATTTT

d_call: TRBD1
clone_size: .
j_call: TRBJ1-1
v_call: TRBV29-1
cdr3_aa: CSVAGGGMNTEAFF
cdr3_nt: TGCAGCGTTGCAGGGGGCGGAATGAACACTGAAGCTTTCTTT

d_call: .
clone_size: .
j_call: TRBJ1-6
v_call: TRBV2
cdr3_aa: CASSEANRALHF
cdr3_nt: TGTGCCAGCAGTGAAGCGAACCGAGCCCTCCACTTT

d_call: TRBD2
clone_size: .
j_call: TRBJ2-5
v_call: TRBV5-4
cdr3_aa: CASSSPRGDQETQYF
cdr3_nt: TGTGCCAGCAGCTCACCCCGGGGGGACCAAGAGACCCAGTACTTC

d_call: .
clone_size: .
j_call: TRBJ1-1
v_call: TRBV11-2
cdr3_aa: CASSLARLGGNEAFF
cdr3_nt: TGTGCCAGCAGCTTAGCTAGGCTAGGGGGGAATGAAGCTTTCTTT

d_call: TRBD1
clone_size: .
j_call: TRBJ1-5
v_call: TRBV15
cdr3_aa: CATSLTGGGQPQHF
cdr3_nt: TGTGCCACCAGCCTGACAGGGGGAGGTCAGCCCCAGCATTTT

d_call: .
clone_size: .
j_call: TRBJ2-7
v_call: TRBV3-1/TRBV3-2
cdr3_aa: CASSQATETSQYF
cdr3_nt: TGTGCCAGCAGCCAAGCCACTGAAACCTCACAGTACTTC

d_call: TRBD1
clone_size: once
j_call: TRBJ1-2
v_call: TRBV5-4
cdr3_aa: CASSLSGQGDSYGYTF
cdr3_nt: TGTGCCAGCAGCTTGAGCGGGCAGGGGGACAGCTATGGCTACACCTTC

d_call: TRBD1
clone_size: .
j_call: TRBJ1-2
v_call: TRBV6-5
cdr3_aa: CASTGGFGYTF
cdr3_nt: TGTGCCAGCACAGGGGGGTTTGGCTACACCTTC